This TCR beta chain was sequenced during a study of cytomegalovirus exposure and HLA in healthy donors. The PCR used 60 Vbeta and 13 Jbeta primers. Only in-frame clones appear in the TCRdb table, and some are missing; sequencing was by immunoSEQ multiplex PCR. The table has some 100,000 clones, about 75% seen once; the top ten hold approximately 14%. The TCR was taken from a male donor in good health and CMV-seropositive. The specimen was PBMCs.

The CDR3 loop is CAWSVPYRGSGANVLTF. CDR3 coding DNA: TGTGCCTGGAGTGTACCCTACAGGGGCTCTGGGGCCAACGTCCTGACTTTC. The chain recombines TRBV30 with TRBJ2-6; TRBD1 matches at 7 bases. V dropped 0 bases and J dropped 0; count of bases not matched to a gene: 5. This CDR3 has 17 amino acids. Germline V gene sequence: CDR1 GTSNPN, CDR2 SVGIG (reference sequence).